The sequence of this T cell receptor (beta chain) was determined in a study of a mutant IDH1 vaccine in newly diagnosed glioma. At the level of the study: Vaccination was launched 4-6 weeks after radiotherapy alone, or with temozolomide cycles. Treated patients comprised roughly 60% males and approximately 38% females, mean age roughly 44 years. General study findings and limits: Pseudoprogression appears to have had no connection to changes in top peripheral T cell clonotypes.

The germline V gene has CDR1 MNHNS and CDR2 SASEGT. The V and J ends lost 9 bases and 2 bases respectively, with 17 bases between them. This CDR3 is 14 amino acids long. Noted time point: week 11, during vaccination. Each dose delivered 300 ug of mutant IDH1 20-mer peptide subcutaneously with imiquimod. New IDH1-mutant, ATRX-lost WHO grade 3 or 4 astrocytomas occurred in donors. Comment on this clone: No antigen is known for it.

The assay was immunoSEQ multiplex PCR, and TCRdb's table has in-frame clones only and misses some. The data hold about 120,000 clones, with under 90% observed a single time. This receptor was identified in a woman aged 50 to 60 with glioma. The source was PBMCs, collected from a glioma patient whose treatment included an IDH1 peptide vaccine. This chain joins TRBV6-1 and TRBJ2-7, with D perhaps matching TRBD1 or TRBD2 (5 bases each). The CDR3 sequence: CASGGRDRTYEQYF. The CDR3 DNA reads TGTGCCAGTGGAGGTAGAGACAGAACCTACGAGCAGTACTTC.